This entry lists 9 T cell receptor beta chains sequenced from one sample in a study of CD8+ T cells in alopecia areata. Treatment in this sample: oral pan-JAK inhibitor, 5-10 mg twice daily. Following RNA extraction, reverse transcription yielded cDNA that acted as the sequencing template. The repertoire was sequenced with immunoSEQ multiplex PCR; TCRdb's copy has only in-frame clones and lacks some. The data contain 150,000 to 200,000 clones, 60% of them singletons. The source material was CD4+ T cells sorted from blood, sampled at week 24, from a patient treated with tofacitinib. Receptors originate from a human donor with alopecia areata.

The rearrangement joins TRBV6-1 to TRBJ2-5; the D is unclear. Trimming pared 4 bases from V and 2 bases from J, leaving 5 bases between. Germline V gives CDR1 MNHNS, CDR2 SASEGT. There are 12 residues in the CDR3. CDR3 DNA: TGTGCCAGCAGTGCCATACAAGAGACCCAGTACTTC. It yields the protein CASSAIQETQYF.

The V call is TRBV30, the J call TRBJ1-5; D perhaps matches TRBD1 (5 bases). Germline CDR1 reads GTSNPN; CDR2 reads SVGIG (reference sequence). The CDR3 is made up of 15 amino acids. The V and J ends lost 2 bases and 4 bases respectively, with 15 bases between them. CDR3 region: CAWSLTVGGNQPQHF. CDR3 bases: TGTGCCTGGAGTCTCACCGTTGGGGGTAATCAGCCCCAGCATTTT.

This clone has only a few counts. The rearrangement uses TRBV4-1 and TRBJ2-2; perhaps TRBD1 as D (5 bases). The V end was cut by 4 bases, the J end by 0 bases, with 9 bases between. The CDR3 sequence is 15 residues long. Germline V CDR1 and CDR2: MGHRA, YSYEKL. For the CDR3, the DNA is TGCGCCAGCAGCCTCAGGGAAGCGAACACCGGGGAGCTGTTTTTT. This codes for CASSLREANTGELFF.

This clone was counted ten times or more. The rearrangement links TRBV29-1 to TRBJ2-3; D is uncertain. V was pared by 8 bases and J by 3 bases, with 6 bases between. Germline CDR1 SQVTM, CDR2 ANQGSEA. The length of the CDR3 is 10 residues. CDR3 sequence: CSHGTDTQYF. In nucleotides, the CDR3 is TGCAGCCACGGGACAGATACGCAGTATTTT.

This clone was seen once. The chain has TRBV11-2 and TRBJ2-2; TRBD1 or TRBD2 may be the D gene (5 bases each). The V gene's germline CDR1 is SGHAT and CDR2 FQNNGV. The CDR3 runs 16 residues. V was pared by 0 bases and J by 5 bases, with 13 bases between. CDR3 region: CASSLDRGPPTGELFF. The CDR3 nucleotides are TGTGCCAGCAGCTTAGATCGGGGCCCCCCGACCGGGGAGCTGTTTTTT. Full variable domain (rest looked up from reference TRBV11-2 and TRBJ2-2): EAGVAQSPRYKIIEKRQSVAFWCNPISGHATLYWYQQILGQGPKLLIQFQNNGVVDDSQLPKDRFSAERLKGVDSTLKIQPAKLEDSAVYLCASSLDRGPPTGELFFGEGSRLTVL.

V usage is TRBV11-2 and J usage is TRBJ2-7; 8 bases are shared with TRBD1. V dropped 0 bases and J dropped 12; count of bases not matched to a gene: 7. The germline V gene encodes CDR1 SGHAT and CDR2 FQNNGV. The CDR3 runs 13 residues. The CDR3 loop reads CASSLEIDRGTYF. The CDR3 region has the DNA TGTGCCAGCAGCTTAGAGATCGACAGGGGAACGTACTTC.

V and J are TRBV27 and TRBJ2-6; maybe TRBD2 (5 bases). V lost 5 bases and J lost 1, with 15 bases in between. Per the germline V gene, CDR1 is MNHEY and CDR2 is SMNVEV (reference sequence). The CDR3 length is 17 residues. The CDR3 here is CASSQGLLISGANVLTF. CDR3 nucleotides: TGTGCCAGCAGTCAAGGACTCCTAATATCTGGGGCCAACGTCCTGACTTTC. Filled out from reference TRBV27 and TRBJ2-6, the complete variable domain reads EAQVTQNPRYLITVTGKKLTVTCSQNMNHEYMSWYRQDPGLGLRQIYYSMNVEVTDKGDVPEGYKVSRKEKRNFPLILESPSPNQTSLYFCASSQGLLISGANVLTFGAGSRLTVL.

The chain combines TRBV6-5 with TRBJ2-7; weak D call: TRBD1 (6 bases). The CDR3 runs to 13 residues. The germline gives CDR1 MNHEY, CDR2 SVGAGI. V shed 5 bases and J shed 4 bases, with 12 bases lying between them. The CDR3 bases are TGTGCCAGCAGTAACAGGGTCGGGTACGAGCAGTACTTC. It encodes CASSNRVGYEQYF.

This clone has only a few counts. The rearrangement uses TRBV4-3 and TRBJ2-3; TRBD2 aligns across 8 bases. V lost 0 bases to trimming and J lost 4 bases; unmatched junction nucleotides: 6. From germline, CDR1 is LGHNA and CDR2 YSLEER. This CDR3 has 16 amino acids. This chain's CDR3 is CASSQDTGGVADTQYF. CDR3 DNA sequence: TGCGCCAGCAGCCAAGATACGGGGGGGGTCGCAGATACGCAGTATTTT.